This T cell receptor (beta chain) was identified in a study of tumor-infiltrating lymphocytes in oesophageal squamous cell carcinoma. This clonotype counts as medium-sized (0.01 to 0.1%). CDR1 ENHRY and CDR2 SYGVKD come from the germline V gene. The CDR3 contains 13 residues. Trimming stripped 0 bases from V and 8 bases from J, with 8 bases between. TCRdb recomputed calls from the PCR reads with MiXCR, one row per CDR3 protein. The sample holds about 12,000 distinct CDR3 sequences, roughly half seen once. The material sequenced was normal esophageal tissue next to the tumor. This rearrangement joins TRBV10-3 to TRBJ2-4; a possible D gene is TRBD2 (5 bases). The origin of this receptor is a male donor with esophageal squamous cell carcinoma. CDR3 DNA: TGTGCCATCAGTGAGTCTGAGGAGGACATTCAGTACTTC. Its protein product is CAISESEEDIQYF.